Listed here are 18 T cell receptor beta chains from one sample, sequenced in a study of blood T cell repertoires in COVID-19. Profiled with immunoSEQ multiplex PCR; TCRdb holds only in-frame clones, not every one. This table holds around 220,000 clones, around 80% found once. Source material: PBMCs or T cells enriched from blood (not recorded which). These receptors all come from a woman in her 40s with acute COVID-19.

The chain employs TRBV30 and TRBJ1-1, with D possibly matching TRBD1 (5 bases). The CDR3 contains 14 residues. Germline V lookup: CDR1 GTSNPN, CDR2 SVGIG (reference sequence). Between the trimmed V and J ends, which lost 1 base and 3 bases, there was a span of 12 bases. CDR3 region: CAWSDGGSDTEAFF. For the CDR3, the DNA is TGTGCCTGGAGTGATGGGGGGAGCGACACTGAAGCTTTCTTT.

V and J are TRBV10-3 and TRBJ2-1, with D perhaps TRBD2 (7 bases). CDR1 is ENHRY and CDR2 is SYGVKD in the germline V gene. The CDR3 runs to 12 residues. Trimming shortened V by 6 bases and J by 10 bases, and 13 bases separated the two germline ends. The CDR3: CAISAGGPEQFF. For the CDR3, the DNA is TGTGCCATCAGCGCCGGGGGGCCCGAGCAGTTCTTC.

V is TRBV2 and J is TRBJ2-7, with a possible D match to TRBD1 (5 bases). This CDR3 contains 12 residues. Trimming took 9 bases from V and 1 from J, leaving 10 bases between them. Per the germline V gene, CDR1 is SNHLY and CDR2 is FYNNEI. The CDR3 sequence: CASKRGSYEQYF. The CDR3 region has the DNA TGTGCCAGTAAAAGGGGATCCTACGAGCAGTACTTC.

The chain has TRBV27 and TRBJ2-2; maybe TRBD1 (5 bases). Per germline, CDR1 MNHEY and CDR2 SMNVEV (reference sequence). V lost 1 base to trimming and J lost 4 bases, with 10 bases between them. The CDR3 is 15 residues long. The CDR3 loop is CASSLWPRGTGELFF. In nucleotides, the CDR3 is TGTGCCAGCAGTTTATGGCCTAGGGGCACCGGGGAGCTGTTTTTT.

V and J are TRBV7-9 and TRBJ2-1; perhaps TRBD2 as D (6 bases). The CDR3 is 18 amino acids. Trimming took 1 base from V and 0 from J, leaving 16 bases between them. Germline V lookup: CDR1 SEHNR, CDR2 FQNEAQ (reference sequence). The CDR3 reads CASSLVPLAVLSYNEQFF. The CDR3 DNA follows: TGTGCCAGCAGCTTAGTTCCACTAGCCGTACTCTCCTACAATGAGCAGTTCTTC.

The gene calls are TRBV7-2 and TRBJ2-3; TRBD2 might be the D (6 bases). CDR1 and CDR2 from the germline V gene are SGHTA and FQGNSA. V lost 1 base and J 0 bases, leaving 8 bases between the germline ends. The CDR3 length is 15 residues. The chain's CDR3 is CASSLGRGSTDTQYF. The CDR3 region has the DNA TGTGCCAGCAGCTTAGGGCGGGGCAGCACAGATACGCAGTATTTT.

V is TRBV5-6 and J is TRBJ2-2; D call uncertain. The CDR3 is 14 amino acids. With 0 bases removed from V and 1 base from J, the gap between germline ends came to 4 bases. Germline V gives CDR1 SGHDT, CDR2 YYEEEE. The CDR3 DNA follows: TGTGCCAGCAGCTTGGTTCGGAACACCGGGGAGCTGTTTTTT. This gives the protein CASSLVRNTGELFF. The variable domain in full, completed from reference TRBV5-6 and TRBJ2-2, reads DAGVTQSPTHLIKTRGQQVTLRCSPKSGHDTVSWYQQALGQGPQFIFQYYEEEERQRGNFPDRFSGHQFPNYSSELNVNALLLGDSALYLCASSLVRNTGELFFGEGSRLTVL.

This chain connects TRBV25-1 to TRBJ2-1; TRBD2 aligns across 9 bases. The germline CDR1 and CDR2 sequences are MGHDK and SYGVNS. This CDR3 has 15 amino acids. The V gene end was trimmed by 3 bases and the J gene end by 4 bases; junction bases not matched to a gene: 4. The CDR3 region has the DNA TGTGCCAGCAGTGATTTAGCGGGGGATTACAATGAGCAGTTCTTC. This encodes CASSDLAGDYNEQFF.

This chain connects TRBV5-6 to TRBJ2-1; D is undetermined. The CDR3 is 16 residues long. Deletions cut 1 base from V and 4 bases from J, with 15 bases between. From germline, CDR1 is SGHDT and CDR2 YYEEEE. The CDR3 loop reads CASSLRNLGLYNEQFF. The DNA of the CDR3 is TGTGCCAGCAGCTTGCGCAACTTGGGCCTGTACAATGAGCAGTTCTTC.

The chain employs TRBV18 and TRBJ2-3, with D perhaps TRBD1 (6 bases). CDR3 length equals 13 residues. Germline assignment: CDR1 KGHSH and CDR2 LQKENI. Trimming stripped 4 bases from V and 2 bases from J, with 7 bases between. The DNA for the CDR3 is TGTGCCAGCTCACAGGGGGACACAGATACGCAGTATTTT. It codes for CASSQGDTDTQYF. The entire variable domain, with the rest obtained from reference TRBV18 and TRBJ2-3, is as follows: NAGVMQNPRHLVRRRGQEARLRCSPMKGHSHVYWYRQLPEEGLKFMVYLQKENIIDESGMPKERFSAEFPKEGPSILRIQQVVRGDSAAYFCASSQGDTDTQYFGPGTRLTVL.

The chain employs TRBV18 and TRBJ1-5, with 9 bases that match TRBD1. The J segment lost 1 base and the V segment lost 2 bases, leaving 6 bases of the junction unmatched. The CDR3 runs to 17 residues. The germline CDR1 and CDR2 sequences are KGHSH and LQKENI. The CDR3 sequence is CASSPWDRDMSNQPQHF. CDR3 coding DNA: TGTGCCAGCTCACCATGGGACAGGGACATGAGCAATCAGCCCCAGCATTTT.

The rearrangement links TRBV5-1 to TRBJ2-3, with 7 nucleotides matching TRBD2. The germline gives CDR1 SGHRS, CDR2 YFSETQ. The CDR3 spans 15 residues. With 2 bases clipped from V and 6 bases from J, the junction kept 9 bases outside the gene matches. CDR3 loop: CASSFGGRVGDTQYF. CDR3 nucleotide sequence: TGCGCCAGCAGCTTTGGGGGGAGGGTCGGTGATACGCAGTATTTT.

This rearrangement joins TRBV4-3 to TRBJ1-2; D is undetermined. Germline loops: CDR1 LGHNA, CDR2 YSLEER. This CDR3 region has 14 residues. V gave up 0 bases and J gave up 7 bases, with 12 bases separating them. The CDR3 DNA is TGCGCCAGCAGCCAAGAGACGGGGATCCGTGGCTACACCTTC. Protein: CASSQETGIRGYTF.

This chain uses TRBV28 with TRBJ2-3; 15 bases match TRBD2. The CDR3 has 19 residues. Germline trimming cut 6 bases from V and 0 bases from J; bases unmatched to any gene: 10. Germline V gives CDR1 MDHEN, CDR2 SYDVKM. The CDR3 coding sequence is TGTGCCAGCAGATCCGGACTAGCGGGGGGGCAAGGTAGCACAGATACGCAGTATTTT. This codes for CASRSGLAGGQGSTDTQYF.

This clone was recorded once. The chain has TRBV5-1 and TRBJ2-2; D not certain. The V end lost 5 bases, the J end lost 0 bases, and 5 bases lay between the germline ends. This CDR3 has 13 residues. CDR1 is SGHRS and CDR2 is YFSETQ in the germline V gene. CDR3 nucleotide sequence: TGCGCCAGCAGACTTTCGAACACCGGGGAGCTGTTTTTT. This translates into CASRLSNTGELFF.

The chain links TRBV4-2 to TRBJ2-7, with a weak D call TRBD2 (6 bases). This CDR3 has 16 residues. CDR1 is LGHNA, CDR2 YNFKEQ, per germline. V lost 4 bases, J lost 0 bases, and 16 bases lay in between. This chain's CDR3 is CASSLGSGGSSYEQYF. CDR3 DNA sequence: TGTGCCAGCAGCCTCGGTAGCGGAGGAAGCTCCTACGAGCAGTACTTC.

This clone was seen repeatedly, ten times or more. The chain combines TRBV29-1 with TRBJ2-7, with D maybe TRBD2 (5 bases). The V end was cut by 6 bases, the J end by 4 bases, with 10 bases between. Germline CDR1 and CDR2: SQVTM and ANQGSEA. This CDR3 has 11 amino acids. DNA for the CDR3: TGCAGCGTGGACGGGATTTACGAGCAGTACTTC. This encodes CSVDGIYEQYF.

This clone was counted only a few times. The V call is TRBV6-4, the J call TRBJ2-6; D might be TRBD2 (6 bases). Germline-derived CDR1 and CDR2 are MRHNA and SNTAGT. V lost 3 bases and J lost 0, with 9 bases in between. The CDR3 sequence is 16 residues long. The CDR3 nucleotides read TGTGCCAGCAGTGAGTCGGGGGACTCTGGGGCCAACGTCCTGACTTTC. Protein: CASSESGDSGANVLTF.